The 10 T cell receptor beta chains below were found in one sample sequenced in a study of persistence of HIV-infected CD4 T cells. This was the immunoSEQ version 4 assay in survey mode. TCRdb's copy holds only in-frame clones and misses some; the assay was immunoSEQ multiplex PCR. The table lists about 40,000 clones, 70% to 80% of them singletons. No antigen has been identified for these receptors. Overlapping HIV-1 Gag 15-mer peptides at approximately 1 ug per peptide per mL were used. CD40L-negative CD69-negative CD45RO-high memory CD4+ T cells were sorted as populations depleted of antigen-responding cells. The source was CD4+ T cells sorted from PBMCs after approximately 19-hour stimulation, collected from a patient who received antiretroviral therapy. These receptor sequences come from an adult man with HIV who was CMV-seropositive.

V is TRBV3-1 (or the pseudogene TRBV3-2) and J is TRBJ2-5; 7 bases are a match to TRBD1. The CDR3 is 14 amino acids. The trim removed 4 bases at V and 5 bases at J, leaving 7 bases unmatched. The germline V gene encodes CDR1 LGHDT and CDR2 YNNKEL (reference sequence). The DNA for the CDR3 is TGTGCCAGCAGCCTGAGACAGGGCCGGGAGACCCAGTACTTC. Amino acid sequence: CASSLRQGRETQYF.

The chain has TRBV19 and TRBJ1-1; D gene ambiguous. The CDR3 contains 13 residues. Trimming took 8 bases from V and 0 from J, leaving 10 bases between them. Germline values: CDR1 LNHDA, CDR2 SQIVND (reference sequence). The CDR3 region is CASADGLNTEAFF. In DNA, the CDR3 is TGTGCCAGTGCGGACGGATTGAACACTGAAGCTTTCTTT.

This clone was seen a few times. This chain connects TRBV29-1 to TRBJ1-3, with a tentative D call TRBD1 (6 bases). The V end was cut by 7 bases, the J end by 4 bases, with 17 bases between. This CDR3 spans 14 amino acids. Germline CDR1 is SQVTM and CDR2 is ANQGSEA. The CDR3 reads CSASRGLKGNTIYF. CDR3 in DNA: TGCAGCGCATCCAGGGGTCTAAAAGGAAACACCATATATTTT.

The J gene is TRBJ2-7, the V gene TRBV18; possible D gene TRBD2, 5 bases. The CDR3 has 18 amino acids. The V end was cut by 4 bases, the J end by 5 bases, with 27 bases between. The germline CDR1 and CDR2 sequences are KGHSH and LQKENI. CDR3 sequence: CASSRSGFGVRGVHEQYF. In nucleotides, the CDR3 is TGTGCCAGCTCACGTAGTGGTTTTGGGGTTCGGGGTGTCCACGAGCAGTACTTC.

The CDR3 region is CASRVTSGNTIYF. CDR3 bases: TGTGCCAGCAGGGTTACCTCTGGAAACACCATATATTTT. The genes are TRBV6-5 and TRBJ1-3; D not certain. Germline lookup yields CDR1 MNHEY and CDR2 SVGAGI. The V end was cut by 6 bases, the J end by 0 bases, with 6 bases between. This CDR3 has 13 residues.

The chain's CDR3 is CGQKSRDGSYEQYF. DNA of the CDR3: TGTGGCCAGAAGTCTAGGGACGGCTCCTACGAGCAGTACTTC. The rearrangement links TRBV5-3 to TRBJ2-7; D is possibly TRBD1 or TRBD2 (5 bases each). TRBV5-3 is treated as an ORF (open reading frame) with a function not yet certain. The CDR3 covers 14 residues.

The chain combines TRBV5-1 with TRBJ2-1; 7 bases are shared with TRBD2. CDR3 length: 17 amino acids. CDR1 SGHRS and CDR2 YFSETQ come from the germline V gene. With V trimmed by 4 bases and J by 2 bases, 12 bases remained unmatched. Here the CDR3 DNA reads TGCGCCAGCAGCGGGAGGGATCGCACGTCCCCCTACAATGAGCAGTTCTTC. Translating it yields CASSGRDRTSPYNEQFF.

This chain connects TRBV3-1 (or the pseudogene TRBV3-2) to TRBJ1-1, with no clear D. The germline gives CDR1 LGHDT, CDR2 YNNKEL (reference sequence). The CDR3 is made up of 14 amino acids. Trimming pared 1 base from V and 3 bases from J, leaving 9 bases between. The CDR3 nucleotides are TGTGCCAGCAGCCAAGCGAGGGCTTACACTGAAGCTTTCTTT. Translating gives CASSQARAYTEAFF.

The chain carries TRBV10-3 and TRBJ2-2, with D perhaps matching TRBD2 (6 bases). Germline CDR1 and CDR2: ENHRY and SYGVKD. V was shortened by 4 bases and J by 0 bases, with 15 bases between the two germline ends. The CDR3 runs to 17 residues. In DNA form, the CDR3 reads TGTGCCATCAGTGGGTCACCACGGGGGTCGAACACCGGGGAGCTGTTTTTT. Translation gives CAISGSPRGSNTGELFF.

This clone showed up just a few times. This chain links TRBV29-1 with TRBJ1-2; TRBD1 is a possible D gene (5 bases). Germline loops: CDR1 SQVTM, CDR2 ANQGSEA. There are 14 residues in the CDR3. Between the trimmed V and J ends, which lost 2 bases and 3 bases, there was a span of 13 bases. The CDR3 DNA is TGCAGCGTTGAACGCTGGGGCAGGGACTATGGCTACACCTTC. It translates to CSVERWGRDYGYTF.